This T cell receptor beta chain was found in a study of blood T cell repertoires in COVID-19. For the study at large: Acute and convalescent COVID-19 specimens originated in the United States, Italy and Spain. The analysed material was cDNA or gDNA that came from T cells, B-cell-depleted T cells, or PBMCs.

As handled by the study authors: For nucleated cells, counts were estimated from reference gene primer amplification. This table comes from immunoSEQ multiplex PCR, and its TCRdb copy is limited to in-frame clones, with some not included. V and J calls and clone size follow that table, whereas D and trimming were derived from the DNA. Seen here are more than 140,000 clones, over 80% observed once, and the top ten hold around 1.5%. Material for sequencing was peripheral blood. The TCR was taken from a human donor in a cohort sampled during active COVID-19.

This chain's CDR3 is CATQQAIDRVDGYTF. The CDR3 nucleotides are TGTGCCACCCAACAAGCCATTGACAGGGTCGATGGCTACACCTTC. The rearrangement links TRBV10-3 to TRBJ1-2; 7 nucleotides align to TRBD1. The CDR3 runs 15 residues. V lost 10 bases, J lost 6 bases, and 17 bases stayed unmatched. The germline gives CDR1 ENHRY, CDR2 SYGVKD.